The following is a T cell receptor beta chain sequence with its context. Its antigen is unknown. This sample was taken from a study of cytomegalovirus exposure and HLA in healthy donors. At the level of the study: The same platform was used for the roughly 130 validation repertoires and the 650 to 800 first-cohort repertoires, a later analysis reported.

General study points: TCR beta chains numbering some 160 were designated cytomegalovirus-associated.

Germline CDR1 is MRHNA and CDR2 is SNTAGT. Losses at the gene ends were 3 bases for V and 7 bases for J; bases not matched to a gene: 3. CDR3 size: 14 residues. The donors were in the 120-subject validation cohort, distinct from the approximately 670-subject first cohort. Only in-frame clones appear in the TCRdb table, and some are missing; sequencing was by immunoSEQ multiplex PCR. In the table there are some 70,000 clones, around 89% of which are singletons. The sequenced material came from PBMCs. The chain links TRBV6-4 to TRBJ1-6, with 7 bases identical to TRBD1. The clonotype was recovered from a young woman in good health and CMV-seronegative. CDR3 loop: CASSETGENSPLHF. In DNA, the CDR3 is TGTGCCAGCAGTGAAACAGGGGAAAATTCACCCCTCCACTTT.